The entry that follows covers one T cell receptor (beta chain) sequence. Its antigen is as yet unknown. These data are taken from a study of shared clonotypes between healthy human individuals. Study results and caveats: Non-shared clonotypes had lower generation probabilities than those shared by all four donors.

The table came from immunoSEQ multiplex PCR; TCRdb's copy has only in-frame clones and leaves some out. Seen here are about 1,900,000 clones, around 96% observed once, and the top ten hold roughly 1.2%. The germline gives CDR1 SGHAT, CDR2 FQNNGV. With V trimmed by 2 bases and J by 5 bases, 6 bases remained unmatched. The CDR3 runs 14 residues. CD45RO-negative, CCR7-positively selected cells formed the naive CD8 fraction, excluding terminally differentiated effector memory CD45RA+ cells. The TCR comes from a man younger than 30 in good health. Specimen: naive CD8+ T cells sorted from blood. The rearrangement joins TRBV11-2 to TRBJ2-7; TRBD2 matches at 7 bases. The DNA for the CDR3 is TGTGCCAGCAGCTTATTCGCGGGAGTAGACGAGCAGTACTTC. Translating it yields CASSLFAGVDEQYF.